This entry is about one TCR beta chain. PCR amplification relied on 60 Vbeta primers (plus 13 Jbeta primers). Clones were sequenced by immunoSEQ multiplex PCR, and TCRdb holds only the in-frame ones, with some missing. Of some 170,000 clones in the sample, 80% to 90% were seen once. This entry is derived from a study of cytomegalovirus exposure and HLA in healthy donors. The CDR3 contains 15 residues. The ends lost 3 bases at V and 9 bases at J; junction bases unmatched: 11. Germline CDR1 and CDR2: MGHRA and YSYEKL. The rearrangement joins TRBV4-1 to TRBJ2-1, with TRBD2 identical over 7 bases. Sequencing input: PBMCs. This receptor was obtained from a woman in her late teens or twenties in good health and CMV-seronegative. CDR3 in amino acids: CASSHYIRASGEQFF. The CDR3 DNA follows: TGCGCCAGCAGCCATTACATTCGGGCTAGCGGTGAGCAGTTCTTC.